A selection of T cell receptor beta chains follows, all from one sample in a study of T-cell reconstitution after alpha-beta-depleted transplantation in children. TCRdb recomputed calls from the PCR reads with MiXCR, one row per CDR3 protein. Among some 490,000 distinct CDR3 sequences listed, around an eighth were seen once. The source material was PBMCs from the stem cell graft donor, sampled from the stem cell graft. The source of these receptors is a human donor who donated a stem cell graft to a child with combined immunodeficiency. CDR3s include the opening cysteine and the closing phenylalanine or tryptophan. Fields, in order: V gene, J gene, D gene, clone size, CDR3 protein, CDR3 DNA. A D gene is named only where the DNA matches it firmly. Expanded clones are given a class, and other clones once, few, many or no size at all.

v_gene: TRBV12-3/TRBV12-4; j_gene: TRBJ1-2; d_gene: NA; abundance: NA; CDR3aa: CASSFSPGVAYGYTF; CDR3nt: TGTGCCAGCAGTTTTTCTCCAGGGGTAGCCTATGGCTACACCTTC
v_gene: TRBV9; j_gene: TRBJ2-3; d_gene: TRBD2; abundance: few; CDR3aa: CASSSPSGGKLTDTQYF; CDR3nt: TGTGCCAGCAGCTCCCCTAGCGGGGGGAAACTCACAGATACGCAGTATTTT
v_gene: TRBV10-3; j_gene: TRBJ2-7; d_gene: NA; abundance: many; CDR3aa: CAISSPGLQYEQYF; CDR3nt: TGTGCCATCAGTTCTCCGGGACTCCAATACGAGCAGTACTTC
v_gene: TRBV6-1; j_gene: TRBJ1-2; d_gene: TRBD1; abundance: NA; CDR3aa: CASGQGGGYTF; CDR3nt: TGTGCCAGCGGACAGGGGGGGGGCTACACCTTC
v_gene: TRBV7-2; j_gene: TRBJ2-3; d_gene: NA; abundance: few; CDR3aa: CASSTPGLQTDTQYF; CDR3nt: TGTGCCAGCTCCACTCCGGGACTGCAAACAGATACGCAGTATTTT
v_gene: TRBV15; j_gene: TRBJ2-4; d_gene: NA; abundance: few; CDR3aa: CATGIDLAKNIQYF; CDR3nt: TGTGCCACCGGCATCGACCTAGCCAAAAACATTCAGTACTTC
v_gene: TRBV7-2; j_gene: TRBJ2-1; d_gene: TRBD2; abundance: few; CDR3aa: CASSLSAGGPYNEQFF; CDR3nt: TGTGCCAGCAGCTTATCAGCGGGGGGCCCCTACAATGAGCAGTTCTTC
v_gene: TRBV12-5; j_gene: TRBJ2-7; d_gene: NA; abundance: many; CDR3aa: CASGSYRGAYEQYF; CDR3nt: TGTGCTAGTGGGTCCTACCGGGGAGCCTACGAGCAGTACTTC
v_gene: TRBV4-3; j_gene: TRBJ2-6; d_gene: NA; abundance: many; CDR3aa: CASSQERTGANVLTF; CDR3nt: TGCGCCAGCAGCCAAGAACGTACTGGGGCCAACGTCCTGACTTTC
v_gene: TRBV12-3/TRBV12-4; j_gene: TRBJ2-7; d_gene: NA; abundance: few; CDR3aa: CASSAHSYEQYF; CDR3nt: TGTGCCAGCAGTGCCCACTCCTACGAGCAGTACTTC
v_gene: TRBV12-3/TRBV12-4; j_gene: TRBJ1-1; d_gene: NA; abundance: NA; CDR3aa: CASNKPGRRNTEAFF; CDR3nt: TGTGCCAGCAATAAACCGGGCAGGCGGAACACTGAAGCTTTCTTT
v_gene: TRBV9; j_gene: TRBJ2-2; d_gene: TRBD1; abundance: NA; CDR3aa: CASSAATGPDTGELFF; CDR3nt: TGTGCCAGCAGCGCAGCGACAGGGCCCGACACCGGGGAGCTGTTTTTT
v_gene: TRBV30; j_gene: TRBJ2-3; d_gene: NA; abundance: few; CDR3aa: CAWSVRGDTQYF; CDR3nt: TGTGCCTGGAGTGTACGGGGAGATACGCAGTATTTT
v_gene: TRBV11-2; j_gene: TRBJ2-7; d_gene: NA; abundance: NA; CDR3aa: CASSLGHTTYEQYF; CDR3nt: TGTGCCAGCAGCTTGGGTCACACTACCTACGAGCAGTACTTC
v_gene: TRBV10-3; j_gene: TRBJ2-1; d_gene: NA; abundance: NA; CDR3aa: CAFSSGSDEQFF; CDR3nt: TGTGCCTTCAGTTCAGGGAGCGATGAGCAGTTCTTC
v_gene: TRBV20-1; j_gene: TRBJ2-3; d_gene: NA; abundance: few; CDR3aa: CSARGAAGRRTDTQYF; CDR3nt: TGCAGTGCTAGGGGAGCGGCGGGACGCCGCACAGATACGCAGTATTTT
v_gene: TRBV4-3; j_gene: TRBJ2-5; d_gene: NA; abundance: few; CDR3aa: CASSQEWRGLAQETQYF; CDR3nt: TGCGCCAGCAGCCAAGAGTGGAGGGGCTTGGCCCAAGAGACCCAGTACTTC
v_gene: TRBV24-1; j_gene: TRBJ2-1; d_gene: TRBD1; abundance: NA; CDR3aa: CATRGSGGSIGRRNEQFF; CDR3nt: TGTGCCACCAGGGGATCAGGGGGATCAATCGGGCGGCGCAATGAGCAGTTCTTC
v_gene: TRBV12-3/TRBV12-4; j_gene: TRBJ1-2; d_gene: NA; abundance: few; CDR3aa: CASSLEGFNYGYTF; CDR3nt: TGTGCCAGCAGTTTGGAAGGATTTAACTATGGCTACACCTTC
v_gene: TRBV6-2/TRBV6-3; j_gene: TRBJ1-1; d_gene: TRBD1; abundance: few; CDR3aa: CASSSTTGGTEAFF; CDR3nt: TGTGCCAGCAGTTCCACGACAGGGGGGACTGAAGCTTTCTTT
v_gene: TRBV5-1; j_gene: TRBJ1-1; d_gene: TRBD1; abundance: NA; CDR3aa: CASSLGTGTGLTEAFF; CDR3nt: TGCGCCAGCAGCCTCGGGACAGGGACAGGTTTGACTGAAGCTTTCTTT
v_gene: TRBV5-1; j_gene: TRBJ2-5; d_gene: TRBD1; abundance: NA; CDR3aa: CASTVGGTGGRETQYF; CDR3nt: TGCGCCAGCACCGTGGGCGGGACAGGGGGCCGGGAGACCCAGTACTTC
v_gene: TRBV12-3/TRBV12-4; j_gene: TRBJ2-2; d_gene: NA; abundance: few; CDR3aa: CASSSTTGVTNTGELFF; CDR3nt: TGTGCCAGCAGTTCGACGACAGGAGTTACGAACACCGGGGAGCTGTTTTTT
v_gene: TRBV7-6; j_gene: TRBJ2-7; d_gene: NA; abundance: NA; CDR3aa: CASSPYRVAGLEQYF; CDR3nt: TGTGCCAGCAGCCCCTACCGCGTGGCAGGGCTTGAGCAGTACTTC
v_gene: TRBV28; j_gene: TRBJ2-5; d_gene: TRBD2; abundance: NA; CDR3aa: CASSPRGAGGIETQYF; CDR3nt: TGTGCCAGCAGCCCGCGGGGAGCGGGGGGTATAGAGACCCAGTACTTC
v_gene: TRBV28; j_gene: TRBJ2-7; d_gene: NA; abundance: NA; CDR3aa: CASSWSIGVVYEQYF; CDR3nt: TGTGCCAGCAGTTGGAGTATAGGAGTTGTCTACGAGCAGTACTTC
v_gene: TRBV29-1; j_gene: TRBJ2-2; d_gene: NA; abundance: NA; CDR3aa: CSVGPTTGELFF; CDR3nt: TGCAGCGTTGGACCGACCACCGGGGAGCTGTTTTTT
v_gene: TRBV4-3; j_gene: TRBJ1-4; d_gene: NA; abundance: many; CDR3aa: CASGAGSSPNEKLFF; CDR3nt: TGCGCCAGCGGGGCAGGCTCCTCACCTAATGAAAAACTGTTTTTT
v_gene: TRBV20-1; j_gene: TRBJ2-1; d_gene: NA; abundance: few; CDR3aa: CSARNFRQGMDEQFF; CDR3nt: TGCAGTGCTAGAAACTTTCGGCAGGGTATGGATGAGCAGTTCTTC
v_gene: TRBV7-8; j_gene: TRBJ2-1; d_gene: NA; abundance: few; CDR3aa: CASSLEGISSYNEQFF; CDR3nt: TGTGCCAGCAGCTTAGAAGGTATAAGCTCCTACAATGAGCAGTTCTTC
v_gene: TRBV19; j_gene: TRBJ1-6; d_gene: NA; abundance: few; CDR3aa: CASSIREPDSPLHF; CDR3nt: TGTGCCAGTAGTATACGGGAACCCGATTCACCCCTCCACTTT
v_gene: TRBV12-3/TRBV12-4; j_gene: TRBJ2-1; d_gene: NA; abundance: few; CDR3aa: CASSQGLSYNEQFF; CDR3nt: TGTGCCAGCAGTCAGGGGTTGTCCTACAATGAGCAGTTCTTC
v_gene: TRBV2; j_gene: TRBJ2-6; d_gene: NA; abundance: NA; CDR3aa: CARGSGANVLTF; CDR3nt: TGTGCCAGGGGTTCTGGGGCCAACGTCCTGACTTTC
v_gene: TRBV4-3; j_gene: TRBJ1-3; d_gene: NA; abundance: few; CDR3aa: CASSQESGNTIYF; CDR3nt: TGCGCCAGCAGCCAAGAATCCGGAAACACCATATATTTT
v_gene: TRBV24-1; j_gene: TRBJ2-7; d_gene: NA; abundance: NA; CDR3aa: CATSDSDILGEQYF; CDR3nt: TGTGCCACCAGTGATTCGGACATACTAGGCGAGCAGTACTTC
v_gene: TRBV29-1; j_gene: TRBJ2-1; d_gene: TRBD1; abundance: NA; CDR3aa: CSVGLRGTGVNEQFF; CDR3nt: TGCAGCGTTGGGTTACGGGGGACAGGGGTCAATGAGCAGTTCTTC
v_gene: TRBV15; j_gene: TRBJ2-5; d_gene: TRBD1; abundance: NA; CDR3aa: CATSTRRGTGGETQYF; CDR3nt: TGTGCCACCAGCACCAGGCGGGGGACAGGGGGAGAGACCCAGTACTTC
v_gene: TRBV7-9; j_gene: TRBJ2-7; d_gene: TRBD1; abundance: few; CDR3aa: CASSSGQGEGEQYF; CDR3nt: TGTGCCAGCAGCTCGGGACAGGGAGAAGGCGAGCAGTACTTC
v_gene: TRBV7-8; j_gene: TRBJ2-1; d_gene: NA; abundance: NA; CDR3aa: CASSLEARDYSSYNEQFF; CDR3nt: TGTGCCAGCAGCTTAGAGGCCCGTGACTATAGCTCCTACAATGAGCAGTTCTTC
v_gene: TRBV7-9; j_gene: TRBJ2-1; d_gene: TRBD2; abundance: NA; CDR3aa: CASGTTSAYNEQFF; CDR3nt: TGTGCCAGCGGAACAACTAGCGCCTACAATGAGCAGTTCTTC
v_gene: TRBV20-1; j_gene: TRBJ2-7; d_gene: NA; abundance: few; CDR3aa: CSARDPTTLLQYF; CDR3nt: TGCAGTGCTAGAGATCCCACCACCTTACTGCAGTACTTC
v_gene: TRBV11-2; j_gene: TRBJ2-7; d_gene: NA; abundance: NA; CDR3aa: CASSTFYEQYF; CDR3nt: TGTGCCAGCAGCACCTTCTACGAGCAGTACTTC
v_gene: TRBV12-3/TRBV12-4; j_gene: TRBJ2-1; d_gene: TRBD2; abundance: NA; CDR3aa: CASSLVVAGVFNEQFF; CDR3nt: TGTGCCAGCAGTTTAGTTGTAGCGGGGGTCTTCAATGAGCAGTTCTTC
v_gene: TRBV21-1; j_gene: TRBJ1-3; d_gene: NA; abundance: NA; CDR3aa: CASSKACSGNTIYF; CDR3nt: TGTGCCAGCAGCAAGGCTTGCTCTGGAAACACCATATATTTT
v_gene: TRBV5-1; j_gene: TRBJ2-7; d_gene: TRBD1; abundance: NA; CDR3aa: CASSWGPTGESSYEQYF; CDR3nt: TGCGCCAGCAGCTGGGGTCCAACAGGGGAATCGTCCTACGAGCAGTACTTC
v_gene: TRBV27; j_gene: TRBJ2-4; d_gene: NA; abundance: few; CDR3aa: CASSNPRSNIQYF; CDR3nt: TGTGCCAGCAGCAATCCGAGGTCCAACATTCAGTACTTC
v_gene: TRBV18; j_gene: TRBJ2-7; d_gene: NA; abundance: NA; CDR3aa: CASSPPAGPGSYEQYF; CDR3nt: TGTGCCAGCTCACCACCGGCGGGGCCAGGGAGCTACGAGCAGTACTTC
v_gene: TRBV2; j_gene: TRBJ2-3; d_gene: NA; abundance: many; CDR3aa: CASTDATEVDTQYF; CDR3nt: TGTGCCAGCACCGATGCGACGGAGGTAGATACGCAGTATTTT
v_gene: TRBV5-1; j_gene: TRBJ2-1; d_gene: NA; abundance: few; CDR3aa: CASSFTRQGEQFF; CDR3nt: TGCGCCAGCAGCTTTACTAGGCAGGGCGAGCAGTTCTTC
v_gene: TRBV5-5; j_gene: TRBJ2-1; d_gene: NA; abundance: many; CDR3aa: CASSFSIWNEQFF; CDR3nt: TGTGCCAGCAGCTTTAGCATCTGGAATGAGCAGTTCTTC
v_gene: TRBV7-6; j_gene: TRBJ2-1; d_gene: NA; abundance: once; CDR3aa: CASSRLDGNQFF; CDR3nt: TGTGCCAGCAGCCGTTTAGATGGGAATCAGTTCTTC
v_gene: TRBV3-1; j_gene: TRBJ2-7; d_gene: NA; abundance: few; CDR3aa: CASSQMRDSLYEQYF; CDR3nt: TGTGCCAGCAGCCAAATGCGGGATAGCTTGTACGAGCAGTACTTC
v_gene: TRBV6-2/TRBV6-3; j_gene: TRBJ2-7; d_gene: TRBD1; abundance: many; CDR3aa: CASSYSRDRGHEQYF; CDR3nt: TGTGCCAGCAGTTACAGCCGGGACAGGGGGCACGAGCAGTACTTC
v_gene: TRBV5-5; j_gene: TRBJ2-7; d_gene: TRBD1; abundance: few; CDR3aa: CASSLDGQGDGYEQYF; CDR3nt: TGTGCCAGCAGCTTGGACGGACAGGGGGATGGCTACGAGCAGTACTTC
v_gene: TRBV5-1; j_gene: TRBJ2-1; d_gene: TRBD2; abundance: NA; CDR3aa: CASSMTSGNYNEQFF; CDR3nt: TGCGCCAGCAGCATGACTAGCGGGAACTACAATGAGCAGTTCTTC
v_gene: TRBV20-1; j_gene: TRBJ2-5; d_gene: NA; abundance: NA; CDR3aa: CSARVPPHPETQYF; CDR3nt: TGCAGTGCTAGAGTGCCCCCCCACCCCGAGACCCAGTACTTC
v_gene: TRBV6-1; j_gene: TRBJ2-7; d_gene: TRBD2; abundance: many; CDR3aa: CASRVTSGSFYEQYF; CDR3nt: TGTGCCAGCAGGGTGACTAGCGGGAGTTTCTACGAGCAGTACTTC